These T cell receptor beta chains were read from a single sample in a study of brain metastases from non-small cell lung cancer. Sequencing used immunoSEQ multiplex PCR; TCRdb keeps in-frame clones, though not all of them. The table has around 2,000 clones, around 86% seen once. Input material: tumor-adjacent normal tissue. The origin of the receptors is a donor aged 40 or over with non-small cell lung cancer. Both conserved end residues are part of each CDR3. The order of the fields is D gene, J gene, clone size, V gene, CDR3 DNA, CDR3 protein. The D gene is left open where the match is weak. Clone size is shown for a subset of rows, as once, few, many or a class of expanded clone.

D: TRBD2
J: TRBJ2-3
size: NA
V: TRBV7-2
DNA: TGTGCCAACAGCTTCGGCGGGGGGCCCACAGATACGCAGTATTTT
CDR3: CANSFGGGPTDTQYF

D: NA
J: TRBJ1-3
size: NA
V: TRBV6-5
DNA: TGTGCCAGCAGGCTAGCGGGTTCCACCATATATTTT
CDR3: CASRLAGSTIYF

D: TRBD1
J: TRBJ2-5
size: NA
V: TRBV6-5
DNA: TGTGCCAGCAGTTACTCGGGGACAGCCTCCCCGGAGACCCAGTACTTC
CDR3: CASSYSGTASPETQYF

D: NA
J: TRBJ2-2
size: NA
V: TRBV6-6
DNA: TGTGCCAGCAGAGGGGGGCTAAACACCGGGGAGCTGTTTTTT
CDR3: CASRGGLNTGELFF

D: NA
J: TRBJ1-5
size: NA
V: TRBV28
DNA: TGTGCCAGCAGCCGTGACGGGAATCAGCCCCAGCATTTT
CDR3: CASSRDGNQPQHF

D: NA
J: TRBJ1-3
size: NA
V: TRBV11-1
DNA: TGTGCCAGCAGCTTAGAAAGCGCCCGGACTGGAAACACCATATATTTT
CDR3: CASSLESARTGNTIYF

D: TRBD1
J: TRBJ1-6
size: NA
V: TRBV30
DNA: TGTGCCCGATTAACAGGGGACTATAATTCACCCCTCCACTTT
CDR3: CARLTGDYNSPLHF

D: NA
J: TRBJ1-6
size: few
V: TRBV11-2
DNA: TGTGCCAGCAGCAACCGACAGACAAATTCACCCCTCCACTTT
CDR3: CASSNRQTNSPLHF

D: TRBD1
J: TRBJ1-2
size: NA
V: TRBV18
DNA: TGTGCCAGCTCACATTCGGAATTCTACGGGACAGACCTCCCTAATGGCTACACCTTC
CDR3: CASSHSEFYGTDLPNGYTF

D: TRBD2
J: TRBJ2-3
size: NA
V: TRBV7-9
DNA: TGTGCCAGCAGCCGTAGCGGGAACACAGATACGCAGTATTTT
CDR3: CASSRSGNTDTQYF

D: NA
J: TRBJ2-3
size: NA
V: TRBV29-1
DNA: TGCAGCGTTGAAGGAGGTCTTGGCCCCACAGATACGCAGTATTTT
CDR3: CSVEGGLGPTDTQYF

D: NA
J: TRBJ1-5
size: NA
V: TRBV6-2/TRBV6-3
DNA: TGTGCCAGCGGTTTATATAGCAATCAGCCCCAGCATTTT
CDR3: CASGLYSNQPQHF

D: NA
J: TRBJ1-4
size: NA
V: TRBV19
DNA: TGTGCCAGTAGCCGTTCGGGAGTTGATGAAAAACTGTTTTTT
CDR3: CASSRSGVDEKLFF

D: TRBD2
J: TRBJ2-5
size: NA
V: TRBV4-3
DNA: TGCGCCAGCAGCCAGGAGGCGGGGGGGCAAGAGACCCAGTACTTC
CDR3: CASSQEAGGQETQYF